Listed here are 17 T cell receptor beta chains from one sample, sequenced in a study of blood T cell repertoires in COVID-19. Profiled with immunoSEQ multiplex PCR; TCRdb holds only in-frame clones, not every one. The table records roughly 260,000 clones, about nine tenths of them present only once. Sequencing was performed on peripheral blood. All receptors derive from a young adult with COVID-19, enrolled during active disease.

V gene TRBV5-1 combines with J gene TRBJ2-7; 7 bases map to TRBD1. The CDR3 spans 13 residues. V dropped 4 bases and J dropped 3; count of bases not matched to a gene: 4. CDR1 is SGHRS, CDR2 YFSETQ, per germline. The CDR3 region has the DNA TGCGCCAGCAGCGCACAGGGGAACTACGAGCAGTACTTC. Its protein product is CASSAQGNYEQYF.

The V gene is TRBV7-9, the J gene TRBJ2-7; a weak D match, TRBD1 (6 bases). Trimming removed 5 bases from V and 2 bases from J, with 19 bases in between. The germline V gene has CDR1 SEHNR and CDR2 FQNEAQ (reference sequence). This CDR3 region has 16 residues. In DNA form, the CDR3 reads TGTGCCAGCAGCCAACCGAGAACAGGGCAAACCTACGAGCAGTACTTC. It is translated as CASSQPRTGQTYEQYF.

This sequence joins TRBV13 and TRBJ1-1; 7 nucleotides line up with TRBD1. This CDR3 is built from 15 residues. CDR1 is PRHDT and CDR2 is FYEKMQ in the germline V gene (reference sequence). The ends lost 5 bases at V and 8 bases at J; junction bases unmatched: 14. For the CDR3, the DNA is TGTGCCAGCAGCCCGGAGATAGGGGGCGGCCTCGAAGCTTTCTTT. Translation: CASSPEIGGGLEAFF.

V usage is TRBV29-1 and J usage is TRBJ2-1; D might be TRBD1 (6 bases). The CDR3 sequence is 22 residues long. Germline CDR1 and CDR2: SQVTM and ANQGSEA. With 5 bases removed from V and 4 bases from J, the gap between germline ends came to 39 bases. CDR3 region: CSVLVGPKKQGEGTVRYNEQFF. In DNA form, the CDR3 reads TGCAGCGTTCTCGTCGGACCCAAGAAACAGGGCGAGGGTACGGTACGGTACAATGAGCAGTTCTTC.

The genes are TRBV9 and TRBJ2-5; D gene uncertain. The CDR3 length is 14 residues. The V end was cut by 0 bases, the J end by 4 bases, with 10 bases between. CDR1 and CDR2 (germline): SGDLS, YYNGEE. CDR3 sequence: CASSVGGAGETQYF. The CDR3 DNA reads as TGTGCCAGCAGCGTAGGCGGAGCCGGAGAGACCCAGTACTTC.

The chain combines TRBV6-5 with TRBJ1-1, with 7 bases matching TRBD1. The CDR3 covers 12 residues. CDR1 is MNHEY, CDR2 SVGAGI, per germline. V lost 6 bases, J lost 5 bases, and 3 bases stayed unmatched. The CDR3 region is CASSRDRTEAFF. DNA for the CDR3: TGTGCCAGCAGCCGGGACAGAACTGAAGCTTTCTTT.

The rearrangement links TRBV24-1 to TRBJ2-1; D is uncertain. In germline, CDR1 is KGHDR, CDR2 SFDVKD. CDR3 length equals 14 residues. The V and J ends lost 0 bases and 10 bases respectively, with 12 bases between them. CDR3 region: CATSDLLGWVEQFF. In DNA, the CDR3 is TGTGCCACCAGTGATTTGCTCGGGTGGGTAGAGCAGTTCTTC.

The chain combines TRBV7-9 with TRBJ1-4; TRBD1 aligns across 8 bases. The V gene's germline CDR1 is SEHNR and CDR2 FQNEAQ (reference sequence). The CDR3 runs to 14 residues. With 2 bases clipped from V and 6 bases from J, the junction kept 2 bases outside the gene matches. CDR3 in DNA: TGTGCCAGCAGCTTATCAGGGGGCGATGAAAAACTGTTTTTT. Encoded protein: CASSLSGGDEKLFF.

The sample holds a few counts of this clone. This chain links TRBV14 with TRBJ2-1; TRBD2 agrees at 8 bases. Trimming removed 8 bases from V and 6 bases from J; junction bases left unmatched: 9. The CDR3 runs 14 residues. From germline, CDR1 is SGHDN and CDR2 FVKESK. This chain's CDR3 is CASARGGGFNEQFF. CDR3 nucleotides: TGTGCCAGCGCCCGGGGGGGCGGGTTCAATGAGCAGTTCTTC.

The V gene is TRBV30, the J gene TRBJ1-1; 7 bases agree with TRBD1. V trimming: 5 bases; J trimming: 3 bases; junction bases outside the gene matches: 6. Germline V gene lookup returns CDR1 GTSNPN and CDR2 SVGIG (reference sequence). This CDR3 comprises 13 residues. The CDR3 protein is CAWAFDRDTEAFF. The CDR3 DNA sequence: TGTGCCTGGGCTTTCGACAGGGACACTGAAGCTTTCTTT.

CDR3 region: CASSQGNSPLHF. The CDR3 DNA reads TGTGCCAGCAGCCAGGGTAATTCACCCCTCCACTTT. The V and J genes are TRBV6-5 and TRBJ1-6; a weak D match, TRBD1 (5 bases). V lost 6 bases, J lost 6 bases, and 6 bases lay in between. CDR3 size: 12 residues. The V gene's germline CDR1 is MNHEY and CDR2 SVGAGI.

The gene calls are TRBV6-2 or TRBV6-3 and TRBJ2-1; 10 bases are a match to TRBD2. Trimming at V came to 4 bases and at J to 4 bases, leaving 10 bases not matched to a gene. Per germline, CDR1 MNHEY and CDR2 SVGEGT. The CDR3 consists of 17 residues. The DNA of the CDR3 is TGTGCCAGCAGTTCGGCGGACCTAGCGGGAGTATACAATGAGCAGTTCTTC. It is translated as CASSSADLAGVYNEQFF.

The chain is built from TRBV18 and TRBJ2-3, with D perhaps matching TRBD1 (6 bases). Trimming stripped 3 bases from V and 2 bases from J, with 6 bases between. Germline CDR1 reads KGHSH; CDR2 reads LQKENI. The CDR3 has 13 amino acids. In DNA, the CDR3 is TGTGCCAGCTCACCGGGGGCCACAGATACGCAGTATTTT. It yields the protein CASSPGATDTQYF. Together with reference TRBV18 and TRBJ2-3, the CDR3 gives the full variable domain: NAGVMQNPRHLVRRRGQEARLRCSPMKGHSHVYWYRQLPEEGLKFMVYLQKENIIDESGMPKERFSAEFPKEGPSILRIQQVVRGDSAAYFCASSPGATDTQYFGPGTRLTVL.

The rearrangement links TRBV6-5 to TRBJ2-1; D is undetermined. The length of the CDR3 is 13 residues. Deletions cut 4 bases from V and 1 base from J, with 5 bases between. Germline lookup yields CDR1 MNHEY and CDR2 SVGAGI. In DNA, the CDR3 is TGTGCCAGCAGTTCCCCGTCCTACAATGAGCAGTTCTTC. Protein product: CASSSPSYNEQFF.

The chain recombines TRBV5-1 with TRBJ1-1; 10 bases are shared with TRBD1. The V gene end was trimmed by 3 bases and the J gene end by 6 bases; junction bases not matched to a gene: 17. CDR3 length: 18 residues. Per the germline V gene, CDR1 is SGHRS and CDR2 is YFSETQ. For the CDR3, the DNA is TGCGCCAGCAGCTCGCGGGCGACAGGGGGCCCTGGAAGAGCTGAAGCTTTCTTT. Its protein product is CASSSRATGGPGRAEAFF.

This chain connects TRBV2 to TRBJ1-2, with a tentative D call TRBD1 (5 bases). The V gene's germline CDR1 is SNHLY and CDR2 FYNNEI. The CDR3 loop spans 13 amino acids. The V and J ends lost 3 bases and 4 bases respectively, with 9 bases between them. CDR3 region: CASSEGRVYGYTF. CDR3 nucleotides: TGTGCCAGCAGTGAGGGCAGGGTCTATGGCTACACCTTC.

This chain links TRBV13 with TRBJ2-6, with D perhaps TRBD2 (6 bases). This CDR3 contains 17 residues. The germline V gene encodes CDR1 PRHDT and CDR2 FYEKMQ (reference sequence). Trimming shortened V by 5 bases and J by 0 bases, and 14 bases separated the two germline ends. In DNA form, the CDR3 reads TGTGCCAGCAGCACACGGGACTCTTTCTCTGGGGCCAACGTCCTGACTTTC. It specifies CASSTRDSFSGANVLTF.